Below are 26 T cell receptor beta chains sequenced from a single sample in a study of PD-1 blockade in classical Hodgkin lymphoma. The time point is: cycle 4 day 1 (C4D1), after five to seven weeks of nivolumab. Every one of the patients relapsed after autologous stem cell transplantation (brentuximab vedotin exposure was variable). Profiling relied on immunoSEQ multiplex PCR, and the TCRdb table lists in-frame clones only, not all of them. The sample consists of 100,000 or so clones, more than 85% of them appearing once. This specimen was peripheral blood mononuclear cells (PBMCs), taken before the fourth cycle of nivolumab. The receptors here all came from a human donor with classical Hodgkin lymphoma.

V is TRBV11-2 and J is TRBJ2-1; D may be TRBD1 (6 bases). Germline CDR1 and CDR2: SGHAT and FQNNGV. The V gene lost 4 bases and the J gene lost 8 bases, with 9 bases spanning the gap. The CDR3 has 12 residues. The CDR3 loop is CASSSQGYEQFF. Here the CDR3 DNA reads TGTGCCAGCAGCTCTCAGGGGTATGAGCAGTTCTTC. Looking up the rest from reference TRBV11-2 and TRBJ2-1 gives the full variable domain: EAGVAQSPRYKIIEKRQSVAFWCNPISGHATLYWYQQILGQGPKLLIQFQNNGVVDDSQLPKDRFSAERLKGVDSTLKIQPAKLEDSAVYLCASSSQGYEQFFGPGTRLTVL.

The chain recombines TRBV25-1 with TRBJ2-2, with TRBD1 identical over 8 bases. The CDR3 runs 14 residues. J lost 5 bases, V lost 5 bases, and 4 bases had no gene match. Germline lookup yields CDR1 MGHDK and CDR2 SYGVNS. CDR3 nucleotide sequence: TGTGCCAGCAGTTGGACAGGGAGGACCGGGGAGCTGTTTTTT. Its protein is CASSWTGRTGELFF. Supplemented by reference TRBV25-1 and TRBJ2-2, the full variable domain reads EADIYQTPRYLVIGTGKKITLECSQTMGHDKMYWYQQDPGMELHLIHYSYGVNSTEKGDLSSESTVSRIRTEHFPLTLESARPSHTSQYLCASSWTGRTGELFFGEGSRLTVL.

The chain links TRBV6-5 to TRBJ1-2; 7 bases match TRBD1. Germline CDR1 MNHEY, CDR2 SVGAGI. The CDR3 contains 15 residues. V shed 0 bases and J 5 bases; nucleotides not matched to a gene: 6. CDR3 protein: CASSYSTTGLYGYTF. CDR3 nucleotides: TGTGCCAGCAGTTACTCTACGACAGGGCTGTATGGCTACACCTTC.

J is TRBJ1-1 and V is TRBV18; possible D gene TRBD1, 6 bases. CDR3 length equals 13 residues. V shed 2 bases and J shed 7 bases, with 11 bases lying between them. Per the germline V gene, CDR1 is KGHSH and CDR2 is LQKENI. The CDR3 DNA sequence: TGTGCCAGCTCACCAGGGGGCGGGCTTGAAGCTTTCTTT. Residues: CASSPGGGLEAFF.

In this sample, this clone turned up once. The V and J genes are TRBV10-3 and TRBJ2-6, with 10 bases lining up with TRBD1. V dropped 9 bases and J dropped 1; count of bases not matched to a gene: 6. Germline V CDR1 and CDR2: ENHRY, SYGVKD. The CDR3 has 16 residues. The CDR3 DNA reads TGTGCCATTCTACCGGGACAGGGGTCTGGGGCCAACGTCCTGACTTTC. Translated: CAILPGQGSGANVLTF.

This chain connects TRBV5-1 to TRBJ1-1, with D possibly TRBD1 on 5 matching bases. CDR3 length: 15 amino acids. From germline, CDR1 is SGHRS and CDR2 YFSETQ. V lost 0 bases, J lost 6 bases, and 15 bases lay in between. CDR3 amino acids: CASSLAGVAGAEAFF. The CDR3 region has the DNA TGCGCCAGCAGCTTGGCCGGTGTAGCGGGGGCTGAAGCTTTCTTT.

A single count supports this clone. The chain carries TRBV19 and TRBJ2-5, with 10 bases that match TRBD2. This CDR3 is 15 amino acids long. Germline V gives CDR1 LNHDA, CDR2 SQIVND (reference sequence). After removal of 8 bases from V and 5 bases from J, the junction contained 11 bases not matched to a gene. CDR3 DNA: TGTGCCAGTCGACGTTCAGCGGGAGGGTGGGAGACCCAGTACTTC. This sequence encodes CASRRSAGGWETQYF.

This clone appeared once. The rearrangement joins TRBV28 to TRBJ1-1, with unresolved D. Per the germline V gene, CDR1 is MDHEN and CDR2 is SYDVKM. The CDR3 loop spans 14 amino acids. V lost 5 bases to trimming and J lost 0 bases, with 10 bases between them. The chain's CDR3 is CASSTPFLNTEAFF. In DNA form, the CDR3 reads TGTGCCAGCAGTACTCCATTCCTGAACACTGAAGCTTTCTTT.

The rearrangement uses TRBV10-2 and TRBJ2-3; a possible D gene is TRBD2 (5 bases). V lost 7 bases and J 4 bases, leaving 18 bases between the germline ends. CDR1 WSHSY and CDR2 SAAADI come from the germline V gene. The CDR3 runs 15 residues. CDR3 coding DNA: TGCGCCAGCACCCATTTAGGTACTAGTTCAGATACGCAGTATTTT. Translated, it gives CASTHLGTSSDTQYF.

V is TRBV5-4 and J is TRBJ1-1; no clear D gene. Trimming shortened V by 0 bases and J by 5 bases, and 11 bases separated the two germline ends. CDR1 is SGHNT and CDR2 is YYREEE in the germline V gene (reference sequence). The CDR3 contains 14 residues. The CDR3 DNA reads as TGTGCCAGCAGCTTGGATCAATCTATAACTGAAGCTTTCTTT. This codes for CASSLDQSITEAFF.

The CDR3 DNA sequence: TGTGCCAGCAGCTTAGCGTTTGCGGGGGCGGCTTTCTTT. Residues: CASSLAFAGAAFF. The rearrangement joins TRBV7-9 to TRBJ1-1; possible D gene TRBD1, 6 bases. The V end was cut by 0 bases, the J end by 11 bases, with 13 bases between. In germline, CDR1 is SEHNR, CDR2 FQNEAQ (reference sequence). CDR3 size: 13 residues.

The chain combines TRBV11-2 with TRBJ1-1; D perhaps matches TRBD1 (5 bases). The V gene lost 1 base and the J gene lost 10 bases, with 19 bases spanning the gap. CDR3 length equals 15 residues. CDR1 SGHAT and CDR2 FQNNGV come from the germline V gene. This CDR3 is CASSLAFRGARRAFF. The CDR3 nucleotides read TGTGCCAGCAGCTTAGCCTTCCGGGGCGCGAGAAGAGCTTTCTTT.

CDR3 region: CASSTDRGKNTGELFF. Written as DNA, the CDR3 is TGTGCCAGTAGTACGGACAGGGGGAAGAACACCGGGGAGCTGTTTTTT. This chain uses TRBV19 with TRBJ2-2; 10 bases are shared with TRBD1. Germline V CDR1 and CDR2: LNHDA, SQIVND (reference sequence). Trimming cost V 4 bases and J 1 base; bases outside gene matches: 3. The CDR3 sequence is 16 residues long.

V gene TRBV6-5 combines with J gene TRBJ2-7; 8 bases map to TRBD1. V lost 8 bases, J lost 7 bases, and 16 bases stayed unmatched. Germline V gene lookup returns CDR1 MNHEY and CDR2 SVGAGI. There are 15 residues in the CDR3. CDR3 amino acids: CASSQSPAGTGEQYF. The DNA of the CDR3 is TGTGCCAGCTCCCAATCTCCCGCCGGGACAGGAGAGCAGTACTTC.

This chain connects TRBV7-9 to TRBJ2-3; D ambiguous. V gave up 4 bases and J gave up 6 bases, with 8 bases separating them. This CDR3 has 12 residues. CDR1 SEHNR and CDR2 FQNEAQ come from the germline V gene (reference sequence). The CDR3 bases are TGTGCCAGCAGCTCATTCGCCGATACGCAGTATTTT. Protein sequence: CASSSFADTQYF.

The chain recombines TRBV28 with TRBJ1-1; the D is unclear. V was pared by 5 bases and J by 4 bases, with 17 bases between. CDR3 length: 15 residues. Germline V gives CDR1 MDHEN, CDR2 SYDVKM. The CDR3: CASSPPRAFSTEAFF. DNA of the CDR3: TGTGCCAGCAGTCCGCCGAGGGCCTTTTCCACTGAAGCTTTCTTT.

Only one count was recorded for this clone. J is TRBJ1-5 and V is TRBV18; TRBD1 matches at 7 bases. V dropped 6 bases and J dropped 6; count of bases not matched to a gene: 8. CDR3 length: 14 residues. CDR1 is KGHSH, CDR2 LQKENI, per germline. The CDR3: CASSSGQFGQPQHF. In nucleotides, the CDR3 is TGTGCCAGCTCGTCGGGACAGTTCGGTCAGCCCCAGCATTTT.

This chain links TRBV7-9 with TRBJ2-2, with 9 bases identical to TRBD2. Trimming took 6 bases from V and 5 from J; bases not matched to a gene: 4. CDR1 SEHNR and CDR2 FQNEAQ come from the germline V gene (reference sequence). The CDR3 totals 14 residues. DNA for the CDR3: TGTGCCAGCAGGTCTAGCGGGATTACCGGGGAGCTGTTTTTT. It is translated as CASRSSGITGELFF.

This chain connects TRBV27 to TRBJ2-3, with 13 bases lining up with TRBD2. The J segment lost 2 bases and the V segment lost 4 bases, leaving 3 bases of the junction unmatched. Germline CDR1 and CDR2: MNHEY and SMNVEV (reference sequence). CDR3 length equals 16 residues. For the CDR3, the DNA is TGTGCCAGCAGTTCGGGACTAGCGGGAATCACAGATACGCAGTATTTT. Translating it yields CASSSGLAGITDTQYF.

V gene TRBV27 combines with J gene TRBJ2-1, with TRBD2 matching 14 bases. Germline loops: CDR1 MNHEY, CDR2 SMNVEV (reference sequence). The CDR3 contains 16 residues. Germline trimming cut 2 bases from V and 10 bases from J; bases unmatched to any gene: 7. This chain's CDR3 is CASSLPGRTSGREQFF. The CDR3 nucleotides read TGTGCCAGCAGTTTACCCGGGAGGACTAGCGGGAGGGAGCAGTTCTTC.

The chain couples TRBV2 to TRBJ1-1; 11 nucleotides match TRBD1. Germline trimming cut 4 bases from V and 2 bases from J; bases unmatched to any gene: 3. The CDR3 has 15 residues. Germline CDR1 is SNHLY and CDR2 is FYNNEI. Written as DNA, the CDR3 is TGTGCCAGCAGTGTAAGGACAGGGGGCAACACTGAAGCTTTCTTT. Translated, it gives CASSVRTGGNTEAFF.

The chain employs TRBV18 and TRBJ2-5; 7 positions agree with TRBD1. Germline loops: CDR1 KGHSH, CDR2 LQKENI. This CDR3 is built from 14 residues. The junction had 11 bases not matched to a gene; V was cut back by 11 bases and J by 2 bases. As DNA, the CDR3 is TGTGCCGCAGGGGGACCGGGACAGCAAGAGACCCAGTACTTC. This encodes CAAGGPGQQETQYF. The full variable domain, completed using reference TRBV18 and TRBJ2-5, is NAGVMQNPRHLVRRRGQEARLRCSPMKGHSHVYWYRQLPEEGLKFMVYLQKENIIDESGMPKERFSAEFPKEGPSILRIQQVVRGDSAAYFCAAGGPGQQETQYFGPGTRLLVL.

This chain uses TRBV25-1 with TRBJ2-5, with D possibly TRBD1 on 5 matching bases. V was trimmed by 2 bases and J by 5 bases, leaving 12 bases between them. The CDR3 runs to 14 residues. Germline values: CDR1 MGHDK, CDR2 SYGVNS. CDR3 nucleotide sequence: TGTGCCAGCAGTGAAACAGGCCTCGGCGAGACCCAGTACTTC. It yields the protein CASSETGLGETQYF.

The chain employs TRBV11-2 and TRBJ2-2; 11 bases agree with TRBD2. The CDR3 has 15 residues. Looked up from germline, CDR1 is SGHAT and CDR2 is FQNNGV. Germline trimming cut 6 bases from V and 5 bases from J; bases unmatched to any gene: 5. The CDR3 sequence is CASRLGLADTGELFF. CDR3 in DNA: TGTGCCAGCAGACTGGGACTAGCGGATACCGGGGAGCTGTTTTTT. The full variable domain, its missing parts supplied by reference TRBV11-2 and TRBJ2-2, is EAGVAQSPRYKIIEKRQSVAFWCNPISGHATLYWYQQILGQGPKLLIQFQNNGVVDDSQLPKDRFSAERLKGVDSTLKIQPAKLEDSAVYLCASRLGLADTGELFFGEGSRLTVL.

This chain connects TRBV7-9 to TRBJ2-3; D uncertain. Trimming stripped 4 bases from V and 5 bases from J, with 7 bases between. The CDR3 loop spans 12 amino acids. Germline V gives CDR1 SEHNR, CDR2 FQNEAQ (reference sequence). The CDR3 nucleotides are TGTGCCAGCAGCTCACATGGAGATACGCAGTATTTT. Amino acids: CASSSHGDTQYF.

This clone was seen a single time. J is TRBJ2-1 and V is TRBV6-5; 7 bases align to TRBD1. Trimming took 1 base from V and 9 from J; bases not matched to a gene: 6. In germline, CDR1 is MNHEY, CDR2 SVGAGI. CDR3 size: 14 residues. CDR3 loop: CASSYYSGTVEQFF. CDR3 DNA sequence: TGTGCCAGCAGTTACTATTCTGGGACAGTTGAGCAGTTCTTC.